Many counts were recorded for the clone carrying this TCR beta chain. Its antigen is not identified. V lost 7 bases and J 3 bases, leaving 7 bases between the germline ends. CDR1 and CDR2 (germline): SGHRS, YFSETQ. The CDR3 length is 11 residues. These data originate in a study of spatial heterogeneity in lung cancer. Study results and limitations: Blood carried ubiquitous expanded tumor TCRs more at resection than follow-up.

Specified time point: sample taken at primary tumor resection. The authors sequenced whole RNA from tumor, nontumor lung or frozen PBMC without sorting. Donors were around 70 untreated early-stage non-small cell lung cancer patients. Every molecule of TCR cDNA had its own unique molecular identifier. In TCRdb, the 5' RACE reads were re-called with MiXCR into one record per CDR3 protein. The sample lists about 82,000 distinct CDR3 sequences, 10% to 15% occurring once. The sequence was obtained from a male donor with early-stage non-small cell lung cancer. The chain recombines TRBV5-1 with TRBJ2-5; no clear D. This material consisted of PBMCs, taken at surgery. In DNA form, the CDR3 reads TGCGCCAGCGGCCAAGAAGAGACCCAGTACTTC. Translating gives CASGQEETQYF.